A single sample gave rise to the 31 T cell receptor beta chains below, sequenced in a study of blood T cell repertoires in COVID-19. Some clones are missing from TCRdb's copy, which holds only in-frame ones; the method was immunoSEQ multiplex PCR. This sample has some 42,000 clones, with around 73% found just once. Sequencing was performed on peripheral blood. Source of these receptors: a woman aged 65 to 85 with acute or convalescent COVID-19.

The genes are TRBV7-2 and TRBJ1-5; D is unresolved. Trimming stripped 5 bases from V and 8 bases from J, with 13 bases between. Germline V gives CDR1 SGHTA, CDR2 FQGNSA. CDR3 length: 13 amino acids. The CDR3 sequence is CASSPKPLEPQHF. In DNA form, the CDR3 reads TGTGCCAGCAGCCCCAAACCCTTAGAGCCCCAGCATTTT. Filled out from reference TRBV7-2 and TRBJ1-5, the complete variable domain reads GAGVSQSPSNKVTEKGKDVELRCDPISGHTALYWYRQSLGQGLEFLIYFQGNSAPDKSGLPSDRFSAERTGGSVSTLTIQRTQQEDSAVYLCASSPKPLEPQHFGDGTRLSIL.

The sample holds one count of this clone. This chain links TRBV5-1 with TRBJ2-5, with 7 bases aligning to TRBD1. After removal of 2 bases from V and 2 bases from J, the junction contained 6 bases not matched to a gene. From germline, CDR1 is SGHRS and CDR2 YFSETQ. The CDR3 totals 15 residues. CDR3 coding DNA: TGCGCCAGCAGCTTATCAACAGGGGTACAAGAGACCCAGTACTTC. Encoded protein: CASSLSTGVQETQYF.

This sequence joins TRBV2 and TRBJ2-7; 9 nucleotides match TRBD1. Germline V gene sequence: CDR1 SNHLY, CDR2 FYNNEI. J was trimmed by 4 bases and V by 6 bases; bases with no gene match: 1. This CDR3 comprises 12 residues. CDR3 DNA sequence: TGTGCCAGCAGCGACAGGGGGTACGAGCAGTACTTC. It translates to CASSDRGYEQYF.

This clone was seen only once. Here the CDR3 DNA reads TGTGCCAGCAGCAAAGGTTGGCCAGGCCATAATGAAAAACTGTTTTTT. Translated, it gives CASSKGWPGHNEKLFF. The chain couples TRBV21-1 to TRBJ1-4; the DNA was not used to check the table's D call, TRBD1. TRBV21-1 is a listed pseudogene. The CDR3 runs to 16 residues.

The V gene is TRBV6-1, the J gene TRBJ2-7, with D possibly being TRBD1 (6 bases). V lost 2 bases and J lost 2, with 13 bases in between. Germline V CDR1 and CDR2: MNHNS, SASEGT. This CDR3 has 15 amino acids. The CDR3 bases are TGTGCCAGCAGTGAACAAGGCCAGGGGACCTACGAGCAGTACTTC. Protein product: CASSEQGQGTYEQYF.

Notes on this clone: At the DNA level, this CDR3 is encoded by other sequences in the same sample as well. The J gene is TRBJ2-6, the V gene TRBV7-2; D might be TRBD2 (5 bases). V lost 4 bases, J lost 1 base, and 8 bases lay in between. Germline V gene lookup returns CDR1 SGHTA and CDR2 FQGNSA. The CDR3 sequence is 15 residues long. The CDR3 here is CASSSRGSGANVLTF. The CDR3 nucleotides are TGTGCCAGCAGCTCCCGGGGTTCTGGGGCCAACGTCCTGACTTTC. Looking up the rest from reference TRBV7-2 and TRBJ2-6 gives the full variable domain: GAGVSQSPSNKVTEKGKDVELRCDPISGHTALYWYRQSLGQGLEFLIYFQGNSAPDKSGLPSDRFSAERTGGSVSTLTIQRTQQEDSAVYLCASSSRGSGANVLTFGAGSRLTVL.

J is TRBJ1-1 and V is TRBV3-1 (or the pseudogene TRBV3-2); 7 nucleotides align to TRBD1. The V gene's germline CDR1 is LGHDT and CDR2 YNNKEL (reference sequence). V lost 1 base, J lost 11 bases, and 1 base stayed unmatched. This CDR3 contains 11 residues. CDR3 protein: CASSQAGGAFF. Written as DNA, the CDR3 is TGTGCCAGCAGCCAAGCAGGGGGGGCTTTCTTT.

The chain recombines TRBV28 with TRBJ2-2, with a tentative D call TRBD2 (7 bases). Germline assignment: CDR1 MDHEN and CDR2 SYDVKM. CDR3 size: 17 residues. Trimming pared 2 bases from V and 8 bases from J, leaving 21 bases between. The CDR3 DNA reads as TGTGCCAGCAGTTTAGGTTCGGGGGGCCCTCGAGGAGGGGAGCTGTTTTTT. Translating gives CASSLGSGGPRGGELFF.

The chain is built from TRBV3-1 (or the pseudogene TRBV3-2) and TRBJ2-5, with 14 positions matching TRBD2. Germline V gives CDR1 LGHDT, CDR2 YNNKEL (reference sequence). Trimming took 1 base from V and 0 from J; bases not matched to a gene: 4. The length of the CDR3 is 18 residues. In nucleotides, the CDR3 is TGTGCCAGCAGCCAAGGGAGGACTAGCGGGGGGTACCAAGAGACCCAGTACTTC. Its protein product is CASSQGRTSGGYQETQYF.

J is TRBJ1-6 and V is TRBV6-5; 9 bases map to TRBD1. The ends lost 4 bases at V and 7 bases at J; junction bases unmatched: 5. CDR3 size: 15 residues. Germline CDR1 MNHEY, CDR2 SVGAGI. CDR3 protein: CASSSGDRVNSPLHF. DNA for the CDR3: TGTGCCAGCAGTTCCGGGGACAGGGTCAATTCACCCCTCCACTTT.

This clone was seen a few times. V usage is TRBV28 and J usage is TRBJ1-4, with D perhaps matching TRBD1 (6 bases). V gave up 7 bases and J gave up 1 base, with 10 bases separating them. Germline V gene data show CDR1 as MDHEN and CDR2 as SYDVKM. The CDR3 is made up of 14 amino acids. DNA for the CDR3: TGTGCCAGCACTGTACAGGGAACTAATGAAAAACTGTTTTTT. Translation gives CASTVQGTNEKLFF.

This clone was detected many times. The V and J genes are TRBV6-5 and TRBJ1-5; 7 bases agree with TRBD1. V gave up 5 bases and J gave up 7 bases; unmatched junction bases: 5. The CDR3 has 13 residues. Germline assignment: CDR1 MNHEY and CDR2 SVGAGI. CDR3 sequence reads: CASSRQGGQPQHF. CDR3 DNA: TGTGCCAGCAGTCGACAGGGCGGCCAGCCCCAGCATTTT.

The gene calls are TRBV18 and TRBJ2-1, with TRBD1 matching 9 bases. Germline V CDR1 and CDR2: KGHSH, LQKENI. The J segment lost 7 bases and the V segment lost 3 bases, leaving 7 bases of the junction unmatched. The CDR3 runs 15 residues. The CDR3 sequence: CASSPGTGLGNEQFF. The DNA of the CDR3 is TGTGCCAGCTCACCCGGGACAGGGCTGGGGAATGAGCAGTTCTTC.

V and J are TRBV9 and TRBJ2-1; 12 nucleotides align to TRBD2. The ends lost 1 base at V and 5 bases at J; junction bases unmatched: 1. Germline values: CDR1 SGDLS, CDR2 YYNGEE. This CDR3 has 15 amino acids. The CDR3 sequence is CASSVTSGRNNEQFF. The CDR3 DNA sequence: TGTGCCAGCAGCGTAACTAGCGGGAGGAACAATGAGCAGTTCTTC.

This rearrangement joins TRBV6-4 to TRBJ2-3; 8 bases map to TRBD1. J gave up 3 bases and V 6 bases, and 5 bases lay outside the gene matches. Looked up from germline, CDR1 is MRHNA and CDR2 is SNTAGT. The CDR3 consists of 14 residues. CDR3 residues: CASSRTGRTDTQYF. The DNA for the CDR3 is TGTGCCAGCAGCCGGACAGGGAGAACAGATACGCAGTATTTT.

This sequence joins TRBV5-8 and TRBJ1-2, with TRBD1 identical over 8 bases. The germline CDR1 and CDR2 sequences are SGHTS and YDEGEE. The V gene end was trimmed by 4 bases and the J gene end by 7 bases; junction bases not matched to a gene: 9. This CDR3 is 14 amino acids long. The CDR3 protein is CASSRRQGRSGYTF. The DNA of the CDR3 is TGTGCCAGCAGCCGACGACAGGGGAGAAGTGGCTACACCTTC.

This clone was seen only once. The genes are TRBV29-1 and TRBJ1-2; TRBD1 matches at 7 bases. The germline gives CDR1 SQVTM, CDR2 ANQGSEA. V was clipped by 6 bases and J by 6 bases; unmatched bases: 10. The CDR3 sequence is 13 residues long. The CDR3 here is CSVKRTGFHGYTF. The DNA of the CDR3 is TGCAGCGTCAAAAGGACAGGTTTCCATGGCTACACCTTC.

The chain carries TRBV7-2 and TRBJ2-7, with D tentatively TRBD1 (6 bases). The length of the CDR3 is 15 residues. Per the germline V gene, CDR1 is SGHTA and CDR2 is FQGNSA. Trimming stripped 5 bases from V and 3 bases from J, with 17 bases between. DNA for the CDR3: TGTGCCAGCAGCCACTACAGGGCCCTTGTCTACGAGCAGTACTTC. It is translated as CASSHYRALVYEQYF.

In its sample, this clone was seen a few times. The chain carries TRBV9 and TRBJ2-2; tentatively, D is TRBD1 (5 bases). The CDR3 contains 15 residues. V was clipped by 4 bases and J by 2 bases, with 12 bases between them. Germline-derived CDR1 and CDR2 are SGDLS and YYNGEE. The CDR3 loop is CASSPPQGNTGELFF. Written as DNA, the CDR3 is TGTGCCAGCAGCCCCCCCCAGGGTAACACCGGGGAGCTGTTTTTT.

This chain connects TRBV27 to TRBJ1-5, with a weak D call TRBD1 (5 bases). With 2 bases removed from V and 3 bases from J, the gap between germline ends came to 8 bases. The CDR3 sequence is 14 residues long. The germline V gene has CDR1 MNHEY and CDR2 SMNVEV (reference sequence). The CDR3 nucleotides read TGTGCCAGCAGTTTAATAGGGGTCAATCAGCCCCAGCATTTT. Residues: CASSLIGVNQPQHF.

V gene TRBV5-1 combines with J gene TRBJ1-6, with TRBD1 matching 10 bases. CDR1 is SGHRS and CDR2 is YFSETQ in the germline V gene. This CDR3 region has 15 residues. Trimming at V came to 3 bases and at J to 7 bases, leaving 4 bases not matched to a gene. The CDR3 loop is CASSSTGGQNSPLHF. As DNA, the CDR3 is TGCGCCAGCAGCTCGACAGGGGGCCAGAATTCACCCCTCCACTTT.

CDR3 in DNA: TGTGCCAGCAGCCAGGAAGGGGGTAGGGGAAACACCATATATTTT. Its protein product is CASSQEGGRGNTIYF. The rearrangement uses TRBV7-6 and TRBJ1-3; TRBD1 might be the D (6 bases). This CDR3 contains 15 residues. V lost 5 bases to trimming and J lost 4 bases, with 15 bases between them. Germline V gene data show CDR1 as SGHVS and CDR2 as FNYEAQ.

The chain carries TRBV18 and TRBJ1-2, with unresolved D. Between the trimmed V and J ends, which lost 2 bases and 5 bases, there was a span of 9 bases. The V gene's germline CDR1 is KGHSH and CDR2 LQKENI. There are 13 residues in the CDR3. The CDR3 is CASSPGQSYGYTF. Here the CDR3 DNA reads TGTGCCAGCTCACCAGGGCAGTCTTATGGCTACACCTTC.

J is TRBJ2-3 and V is TRBV24-1; no clear D. Trimming shortened V by 3 bases and J by 0 bases, and 15 bases separated the two germline ends. The CDR3 loop spans 17 amino acids. Germline values: CDR1 KGHDR, CDR2 SFDVKD. The CDR3 sequence: CATSDATVATSTDTQYF. In nucleotides, the CDR3 is TGTGCCACCAGTGATGCCACAGTTGCCACTAGCACAGATACGCAGTATTTT.

This clone was recorded only once. The rearrangement joins TRBV7-2 to TRBJ1-6, with D possibly being TRBD1 (6 bases). The CDR3 is 16 amino acids. Germline V gene sequence: CDR1 SGHTA, CDR2 FQGNSA. Trimming took off 5 bases at V and 10 bases at J, with 21 bases between the two ends. The CDR3 DNA sequence: TGTGCCAGCAGCGGACTGGGGGGGGCCATGGTCTCACCCCTCCACTTT. Amino acids: CASSGLGGAMVSPLHF.

V gene TRBV7-2 combines with J gene TRBJ2-7; TRBD1 matches at 8 bases. Germline loops: CDR1 SGHTA, CDR2 FQGNSA. V dropped 5 bases and J dropped 6; count of bases not matched to a gene: 9. The CDR3 is 14 amino acids. The CDR3 loop is CASSTTGAIGEQYF. In nucleotides, the CDR3 is TGTGCCAGCAGCACGACAGGGGCCATAGGCGAGCAGTACTTC.

The chain recombines TRBV28 with TRBJ1-2; D is unclear. Germline values: CDR1 MDHEN, CDR2 SYDVKM. V lost 3 bases to trimming and J lost 5 bases, with 13 bases between them. The CDR3 is 14 amino acids. CDR3 in DNA: TGTGCCAGCAGTTTGTCCGTCGGCGGGTATGGCTACACCTTC. Protein: CASSLSVGGYGYTF.

This clone turned up a few times. This rearrangement joins TRBV5-5 to TRBJ2-5; D is unclear. Trimming removed 1 base at V and 5 bases at J, with 18 bases between. Germline values: CDR1 SGHKS, CDR2 YYEKEE (reference sequence). The CDR3 length is 16 residues. This CDR3 is CASSLSPDPVSETQYF. CDR3 sequence (DNA): TGTGCCAGCAGCTTGTCCCCAGATCCTGTTTCGGAGACCCAGTACTTC.

The rearrangement links TRBV7-2 to TRBJ2-3, with TRBD1 identical over 9 bases. This CDR3 comprises 18 residues. Germline CDR1 reads SGHTA; CDR2 reads FQGNSA. V shed 5 bases and J 4 bases; nucleotides not matched to a gene: 16. CDR3 DNA sequence: TGTGCCAGCAGCGCCCACGTGAACACAGGGGGCGCTTCAGATACGCAGTATTTT. This gives the protein CASSAHVNTGGASDTQYF.

This chain links TRBV19 with TRBJ1-3; no definite D call. V shed 9 bases and J shed 0 bases, with 6 bases lying between them. The CDR3 consists of 12 residues. CDR1 LNHDA and CDR2 SQIVND come from the germline V gene (reference sequence). The CDR3 spells CASKPSGNTIYF. For the CDR3, the DNA is TGTGCCAGCAAGCCCTCTGGAAACACCATATATTTT.

This chain uses TRBV28 with TRBJ2-2; D might be TRBD1 (5 bases). This CDR3 is 15 amino acids long. Trimming pared 8 bases from V and 4 bases from J, leaving 17 bases between. Germline CDR1 MDHEN, CDR2 SYDVKM. CDR3 nucleotide sequence: TGTGCCAGCCAGGGCCGAGCGTTAAGCACCGGGGAGCTGTTTTTT. This translates into CASQGRALSTGELFF.